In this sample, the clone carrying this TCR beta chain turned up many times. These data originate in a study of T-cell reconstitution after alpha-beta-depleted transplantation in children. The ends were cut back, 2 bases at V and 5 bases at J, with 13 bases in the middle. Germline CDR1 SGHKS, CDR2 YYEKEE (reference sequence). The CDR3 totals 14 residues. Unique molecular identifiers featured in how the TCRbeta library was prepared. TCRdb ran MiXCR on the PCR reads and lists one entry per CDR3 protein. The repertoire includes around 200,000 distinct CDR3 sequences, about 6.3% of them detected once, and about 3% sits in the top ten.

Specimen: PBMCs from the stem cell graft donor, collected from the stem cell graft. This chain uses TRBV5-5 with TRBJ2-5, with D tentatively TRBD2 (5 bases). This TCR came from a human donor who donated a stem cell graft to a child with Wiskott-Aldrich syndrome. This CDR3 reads CASSFLGVSETQYF. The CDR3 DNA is TGTGCCAGCAGCTTTCTGGGAGTGTCTGAGACCCAGTACTTC.